This T cell receptor beta chain was retrieved from a study of blood T cell repertoires in COVID-19. A single count supports this clone. This CDR3 is 16 amino acids long. Germline CDR1 reads LGHNA; CDR2 reads YSLEER. V gave up 0 bases and J gave up 0 bases; unmatched junction bases: 5. Assay used: immunoSEQ multiplex PCR; TCRdb lists only in-frame clones, some missing. The sample lists tens of thousands of clones; roughly nine tenths were seen once. This TCR was recovered from a woman in her fifties or sixties with COVID-19, enrolled during active disease. Sequenced: peripheral blood. The chain recombines TRBV4-3 with TRBJ2-7; 7 nucleotides align to TRBD1. CDR3 sequence: CASSQDFGTVSYEQYF. The CDR3 bases are TGCGCCAGCAGCCAAGACTTTGGGACAGTCTCCTACGAGCAGTACTTC.